This paragraph reports one T cell receptor beta chain. The CDR3 runs to 16 residues. V was pared by 4 bases and J by 8 bases, with 21 bases between. The germline V gene has CDR1 SGHVS and CDR2 FQNEAQ. The data stem from a study of OX40 agonist ivuxolimab in advanced cancers. The overall study: Ivuxolimab doses were 0.01, 0.1, 0.3, 1.5, 3 or 10 mg/kg every 2 weeks. Melanoma, hepatocellular carcinoma, head and neck or renal cell cancer occurred in dose-escalation patients.

TCRdb's table, derived via immunoSEQ multiplex PCR, lists solely in-frame clones and lacks some. The sample contains roughly 29,000 clones, around 86% of which appear only once. This clonotype originated in an adult with an advanced solid tumor such as melanoma, head and neck, liver or kidney cancer. The rearrangement uses TRBV7-8 and TRBJ2-1, with D tentatively TRBD1 or TRBD2 (6 bases each). The input for sequencing was CD4+ or CD8+ T cells sorted from blood, taken in a trial of the OX40 agonist ivuxolimab. The CDR3 sequence: CASSSGVGALVDEQFF. CDR3 nucleotides: TGTGCCAGCAGCTCGGGGGTGGGGGCGCTTGTCGATGAGCAGTTCTTC.